These 7 T cell receptor beta chains were sequenced from one sample in a study of cytomegalovirus exposure and HLA in healthy donors. Primers included in the PCR were 60 Vbeta and 13 Jbeta primers. The assay was immunoSEQ multiplex PCR, and TCRdb's table has in-frame clones only and misses some. The table shows roughly 130,000 clones, with roughly 78% occurring only once. The sequencing input was PBMCs. The receptors stem from a man aged 30-40 years in good health and CMV-seronegative.

The DNA for the CDR3 is TGTGCCAGCAGTTATAGCCTTAATCAGCCCCAGCATTTT. Translation: CASSYSLNQPQHF. The chain is built from TRBV6-5 and TRBJ1-5; D remains ambiguous. The length of the CDR3 is 13 residues. V was cut by 3 bases and J by 4 bases, with 7 bases left in between. The germline V gene encodes CDR1 MNHEY and CDR2 SVGAGI.

V usage is TRBV27 and J usage is TRBJ1-5; D is possibly TRBD1 (6 bases). CDR1 is MNHEY and CDR2 is SMNVEV in the germline V gene (reference sequence). Trimming removed 4 bases from V and 8 bases from J, with 12 bases in between. The CDR3 totals 13 residues. The CDR3 sequence is CASSYIRGEPQHF. The CDR3 DNA sequence: TGTGCCAGCAGTTATATCAGGGGAGAGCCCCAGCATTTT.

This clone was counted once. V usage is TRBV5-4 and J usage is TRBJ1-4; TRBD1 aligns across 8 bases. Germline trimming cut 2 bases from V and 7 bases from J; bases unmatched to any gene: 7. CDR3 length equals 15 residues. In germline, CDR1 is SGHNT, CDR2 YYREEE (reference sequence). The CDR3 region is CASSFGQGAFEKLFF. In nucleotides, the CDR3 is TGTGCCAGCAGCTTTGGGCAGGGGGCCTTTGAAAAACTGTTTTTT.

The chain uses TRBV10-3 and TRBJ2-3; 8 positions agree with TRBD2. The germline gives CDR1 ENHRY, CDR2 SYGVKD. The CDR3 runs to 16 residues. V gave up 4 bases and J gave up 0 bases; unmatched junction bases: 6. The CDR3: CAISALTSGSTDTQYF. In DNA, the CDR3 is TGTGCCATCAGTGCCTTAACTAGCGGTAGCACAGATACGCAGTATTTT.

The genes are TRBV29-1 and TRBJ2-5; TRBD2 matches at 9 bases. Germline V gene data show CDR1 as SQVTM and CDR2 as ANQGSEA. CDR3 length: 15 residues. The trim removed 2 bases at V and 5 bases at J, leaving 9 bases unmatched. CDR3 loop: CSVEFRGRVRETQYF. Here the CDR3 DNA reads TGCAGCGTTGAATTTCGCGGGAGGGTGAGGGAGACCCAGTACTTC.

The sample holds one count of this clone. This chain joins TRBV7-3 and TRBJ2-1, with D possibly being TRBD2 (6 bases). V was cut by 6 bases and J by 9 bases, with 21 bases left in between. The CDR3 runs to 15 residues. CDR1 is SGHTA and CDR2 is FQGTGA in the germline V gene. CDR3 nucleotide sequence: TGTGCCAGCAGGCTAGGGTCTACCACCGGGGGTGAGCAGTTCTTC. Translation gives CASRLGSTTGGEQFF. Supplemented by reference TRBV7-3 and TRBJ2-1, the full variable domain reads GAGVSQTPSNKVTEKGKYVELRCDPISGHTALYWYRQSLGQGPEFLIYFQGTGAADDSGLPNDRFFAVRPEGSVSTLKIQRTERGDSAVYLCASRLGSTTGGEQFFGPGTRLTVL.

The genes are TRBV7-9 and TRBJ2-1, with 11 nucleotides matching TRBD1. This CDR3 is built from 17 residues. The V and J ends lost 4 bases and 7 bases, in that order; junction bases with no gene match: 12. In germline, CDR1 is SEHNR, CDR2 FQNEAQ (reference sequence). The CDR3 DNA sequence: TGTGCCAGCAGCTGGGTCGAGAAGGACAGGGGGCGAAATGAGCAGTTCTTC. Translating it yields CASSWVEKDRGRNEQFF.